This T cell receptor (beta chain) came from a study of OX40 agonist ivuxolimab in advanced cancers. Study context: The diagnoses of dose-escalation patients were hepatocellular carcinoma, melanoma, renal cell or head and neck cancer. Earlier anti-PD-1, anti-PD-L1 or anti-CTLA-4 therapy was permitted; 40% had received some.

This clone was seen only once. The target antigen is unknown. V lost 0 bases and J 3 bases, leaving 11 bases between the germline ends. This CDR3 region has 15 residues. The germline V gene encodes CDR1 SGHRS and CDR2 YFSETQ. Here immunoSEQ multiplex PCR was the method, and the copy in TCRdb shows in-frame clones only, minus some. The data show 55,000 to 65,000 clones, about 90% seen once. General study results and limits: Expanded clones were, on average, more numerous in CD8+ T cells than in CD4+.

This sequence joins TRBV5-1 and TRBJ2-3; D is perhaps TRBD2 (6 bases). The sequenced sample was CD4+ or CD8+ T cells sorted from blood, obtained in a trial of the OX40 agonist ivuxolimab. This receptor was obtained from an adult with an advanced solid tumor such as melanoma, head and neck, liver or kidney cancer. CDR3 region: CASSLDAGRTDTQYF. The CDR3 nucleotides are TGCGCCAGCAGCTTGGATGCGGGAAGAACAGATACGCAGTATTTT.